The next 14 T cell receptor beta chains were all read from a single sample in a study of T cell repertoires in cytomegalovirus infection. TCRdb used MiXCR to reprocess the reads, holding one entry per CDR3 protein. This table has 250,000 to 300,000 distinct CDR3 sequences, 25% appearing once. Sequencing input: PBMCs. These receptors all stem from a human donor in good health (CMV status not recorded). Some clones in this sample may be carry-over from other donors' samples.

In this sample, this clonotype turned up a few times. The CDR3 region is CASSSGTRWGNYGYTF. DNA of the CDR3: TGTGCCAGCAGTTCAGGGACCCGATGGGGCAACTATGGCTACACCTTC. The rearrangement joins TRBV12-3 or TRBV12-4 to TRBJ1-2; possibly TRBD1 for D (5 bases). CDR3 length equals 16 residues. Trimming stripped 4 bases from V and 2 bases from J, with 17 bases between.

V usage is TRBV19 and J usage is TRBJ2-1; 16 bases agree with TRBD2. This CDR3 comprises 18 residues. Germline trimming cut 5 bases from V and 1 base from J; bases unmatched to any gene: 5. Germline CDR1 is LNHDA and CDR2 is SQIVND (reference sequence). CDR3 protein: CASSPGLAGGKSYNEQFF. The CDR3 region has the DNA TGTGCCAGTAGTCCGGGACTAGCGGGAGGGAAGTCCTACAATGAGCAGTTCTTC.

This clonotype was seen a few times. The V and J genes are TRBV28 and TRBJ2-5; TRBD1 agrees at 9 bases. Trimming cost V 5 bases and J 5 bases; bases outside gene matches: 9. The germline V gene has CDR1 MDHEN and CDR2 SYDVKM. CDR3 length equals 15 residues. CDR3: CASSLPDRGMETQYF. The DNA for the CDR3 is TGTGCCAGCAGTCTACCCGACAGGGGGATGGAGACCCAGTACTTC.

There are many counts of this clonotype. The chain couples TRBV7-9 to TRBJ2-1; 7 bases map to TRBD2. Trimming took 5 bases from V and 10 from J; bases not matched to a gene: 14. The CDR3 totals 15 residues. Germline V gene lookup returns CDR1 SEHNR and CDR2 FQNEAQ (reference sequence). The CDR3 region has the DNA TGTGCCAGCAGCAGAGAGGGGCGGGAGTTCGACGAGCAGTTCTTC. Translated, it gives CASSREGREFDEQFF.

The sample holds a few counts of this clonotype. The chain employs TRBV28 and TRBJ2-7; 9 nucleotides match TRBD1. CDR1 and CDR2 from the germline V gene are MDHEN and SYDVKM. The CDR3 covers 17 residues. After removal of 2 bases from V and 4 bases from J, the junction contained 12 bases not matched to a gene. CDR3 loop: CASSLGAGTGTPYEQYF. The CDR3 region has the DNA TGTGCCAGCAGTTTAGGGGCCGGGACAGGGACCCCGTACGAGCAGTACTTC.

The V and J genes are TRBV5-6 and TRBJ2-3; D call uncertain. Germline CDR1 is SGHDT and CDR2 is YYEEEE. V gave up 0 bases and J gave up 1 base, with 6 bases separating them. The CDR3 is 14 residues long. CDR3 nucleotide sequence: TGTGCCAGCAGCTTGGGGCCGGGCACAGATACGCAGTATTTT. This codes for CASSLGPGTDTQYF.

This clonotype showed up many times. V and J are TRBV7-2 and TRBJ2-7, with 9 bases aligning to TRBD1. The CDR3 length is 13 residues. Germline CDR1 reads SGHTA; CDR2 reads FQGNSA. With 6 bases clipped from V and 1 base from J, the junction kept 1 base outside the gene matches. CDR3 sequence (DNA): TGTGCCAGCAGTGGGACAGGGTCCTACGAGCAGTACTTC. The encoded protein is CASSGTGSYEQYF.

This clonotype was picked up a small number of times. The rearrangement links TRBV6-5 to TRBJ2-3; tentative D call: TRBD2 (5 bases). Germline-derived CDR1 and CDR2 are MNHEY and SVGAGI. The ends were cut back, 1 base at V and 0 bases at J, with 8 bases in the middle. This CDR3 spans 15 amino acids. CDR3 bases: TGTGCCAGCAGTTACTTTAGCGCTAGCACAGATACGCAGTATTTT. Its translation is CASSYFSASTDTQYF.

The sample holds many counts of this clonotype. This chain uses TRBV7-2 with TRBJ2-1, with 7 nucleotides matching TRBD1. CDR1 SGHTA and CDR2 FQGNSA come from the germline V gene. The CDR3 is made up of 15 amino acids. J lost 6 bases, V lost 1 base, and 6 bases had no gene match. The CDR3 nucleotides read TGTGCCAGCAGCTTAGTCTCTCACAGGGGCAATGAGCAGTTCTTC. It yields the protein CASSLVSHRGNEQFF. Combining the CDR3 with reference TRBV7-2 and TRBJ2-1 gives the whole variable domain GAGVSQSPSNKVTEKGKDVELRCDPISGHTALYWYRQSLGQGLEFLIYFQGNSAPDKSGLPSDRFSAERTGGSVSTLTIQRTQQEDSAVYLCASSLVSHRGNEQFFGPGTRLTVL.

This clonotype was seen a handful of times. CDR3 coding DNA: TGTGCCAGCAGCCCGGTAGGGGGGGGCGGCGACAATCAGCCCCAGCATTTT. This gives the protein CASSPVGGGGDNQPQHF. J is TRBJ1-5 and V is TRBV6-5; D is possibly TRBD1 (6 bases). This CDR3 is built from 17 residues. With 6 bases removed from V and 3 bases from J, the gap between germline ends came to 21 bases. The germline V gene has CDR1 MNHEY and CDR2 SVGAGI.

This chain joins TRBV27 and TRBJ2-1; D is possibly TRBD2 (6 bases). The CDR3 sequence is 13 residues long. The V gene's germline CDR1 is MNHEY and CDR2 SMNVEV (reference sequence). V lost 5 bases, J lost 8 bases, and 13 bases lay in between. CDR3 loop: CASSAGSLDEQFF. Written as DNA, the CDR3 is TGTGCCAGCAGTGCCGGGAGCCTCGATGAGCAGTTCTTC.

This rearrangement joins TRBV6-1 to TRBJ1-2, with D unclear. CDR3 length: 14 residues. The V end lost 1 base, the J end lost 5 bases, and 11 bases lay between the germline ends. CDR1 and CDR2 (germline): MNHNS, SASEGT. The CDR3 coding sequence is TGTGCCAGCAGTGAAGACAGTACCCGATATGGCTACACCTTC. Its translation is CASSEDSTRYGYTF.

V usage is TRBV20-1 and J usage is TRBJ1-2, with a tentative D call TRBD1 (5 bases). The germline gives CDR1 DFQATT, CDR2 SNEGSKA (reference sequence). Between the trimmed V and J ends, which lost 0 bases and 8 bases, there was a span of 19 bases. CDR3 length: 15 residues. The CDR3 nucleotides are TGCAGTGCTAGAGACTCCGGGACTAGTCGTCGGGGCTACACCTTC. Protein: CSARDSGTSRRGYTF.

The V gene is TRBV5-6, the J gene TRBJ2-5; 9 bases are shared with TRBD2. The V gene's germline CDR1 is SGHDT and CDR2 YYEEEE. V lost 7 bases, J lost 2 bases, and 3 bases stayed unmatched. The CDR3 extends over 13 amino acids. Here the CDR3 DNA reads TGTGCCAGCGGTGGACTAGCGCAAGAGACCCAGTACTTC. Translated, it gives CASGGLAQETQYF.